The subject of this entry is one T cell receptor (beta chain). This clone's antigen is unknown. No much larger clone exists at a distance of one base, and base qualities are not known. Libraries were constructed by 5' RACE. Sequencing used an Illumina HiSeq 2500. A second roughly 7 to 11 cycle PCR used a sample-barcoded 5' primer and a J-beta primer mix. A template-switch 5' adaptor carrying 12 random nucleotides introduced a unique molecular identifier onto each TCR beta cDNA molecule. At least 2.5 million CDR3-containing paired-end reads were obtained from each sample. All of the RNA was converted into first-strand cDNA using the Mint cDNA synthesis kit, with a TRBC-specific oligonucleotide serving as the primer. After uracil-DNA glycosylase treatment, a first 18-cycle PCR used universal primers M1SS and BC2_uni_R on all cDNA. Processing in the source paper ran as follows. For normalization, 1 million high-quality reads, each with a distinct molecular identifier, were randomly selected from each sample. Instead of being binned into consensus sequences, reads that shared molecular identifiers were thrown out. MiTCR, run with a Q25 quality threshold and the strictest error-elimination algorithm, handled CDR3 identification, clonotype clustering and error correction. A nonparametric unseen species model using Euler transformation provided a lower-bound estimate of total TCR beta diversity. Clones were called with MiXCR by TCRdb after fastp trimmed the public reads at Q25, and only in-frame beta chains were retained. Under each unique CDR3 protein, matching rows form one entry showing the most common genes and DNA. V and J calls and clone size were set by TCRdb, not the authors. This sample has roughly 700,000 distinct CDR3 sequences in its table, and 25% of those were observed once. More than 8% of the sample is in the top ten clones.

Systemically healthy Caucasian individuals from Russia, some 36 in total and aged roughly 6 to 100 years, were included as donors. Around 10 milliliters of peripheral blood were collected from each donor into EDTA-treated Vacutainer tubes. Ficoll-Paque density-gradient centrifugation was used to isolate PBMCs, with at least 7 million per sample. Trizol reagent was used to extract total RNA from PBMCs, with at least 6 micrograms per sample. For every donor, an aliquot of PBMCs went through flow cytometry to measure the percentages of naive CD45RAhigh/CD27high T cells. The sample comes from a study of blood T cells in healthy people across ages (dated by TCRdb to about 2015). Concerning the study at large: In model experiments, roughly one uniquely barcoded TCR beta cDNA molecule per two T cells was captured by template switching. Using the same blood draw, the study looked at two additional independent replicas of 1 million unique cDNA reads for two donors, one aged 18 to 30 and the other aged 80 or older. To track age-related changes in TCR beta repertoire diversity, the study relied on deep sequencing normalized with unique cDNA molecular identifiers. The donors were divided into four age groups: young (average around 15 years), middle-aged (roughly 40), aged (62) and long-lived (roughly 86).

Trimming costs V 4 bases and J 4 bases, and their ends lie 9 bases apart. The CDR3 runs 12 amino acids, cysteine and phenylalanine included. The DNA shown is the 36-base CDR3, in frame from base 1. The germline V gene (reference sequence) provides CDR1 DFQATT and CDR2 SNEGSKA. What the study reported, not specific to this receptor: Donor CMV infection status was unknown, potentially confounding age-related changes in expanded clonotypes. Because profiling used bulk unsorted PBMCs, naive and antigen-experienced compartments could not be compared conclusively. The long-lived group showed more naive CD4+ T cells, fewer expanded clones and increased TCR diversity than the aged group, suggesting age selection. Estimates of total diversity from one million sequenced T cells were regarded as lower bounds and underestimates. Observed TCR beta diversity per million T cells fell roughly linearly with age, and a significant reduction was already apparent by age about 38. There was a strong correlation between observed TCR beta diversity and the percentage of naive T cells measured by flow cytometry.

These same data were also listed under a study on T cells of mothers and their children. As the second paper documents: The donors were nine systemically healthy Caucasian individuals, made up of three mothers and their six children. cDNA synthesis consumed the entire amount of extracted RNA, loaded at around 1.5 ug RNA in each 15 ul reaction. In the second PCR, the M1S primer added sample barcodes and 2-4 random nucleotides. Over 8 million TCR beta CDR3 reads came from each mother, compared with some 3 million reads from each child. TCR recombination output is similarly shaped by thymic selection in related and unrelated pairs, with a minor effect exerted by inherited differences. Normalized repertoire overlap was always found to be slightly, but never significantly, higher in related mother-child pairs than in unrelated mother-child pairs. No persistent microchimeric T cell clones were found, with a detection sensitivity of approximately 100 clones per million clonotypes. The study used deep NGS to compare TCR beta repertoires of mothers and children, seeking features distinguishing related mother-child pairs from unrelated individuals. On average, the children were around 11 +/- 4 years old, while the mothers were about 37 +/- 4 years old. Libraries were sequenced on Illumina HiSeq 2000 with 100+100 nt paired-end reads after adapter ligation with NEBNext reagents. To prevent cross-contamination, the mother and child libraries were prepared a month apart and were sequenced in separate runs. For each donor, between roughly 450,000 and 2,100,000 distinct TCR beta clonotypes were identified. Naive TCR beta clonotypes were estimated from low-frequency clonotypes matched to each donor's FACS-determined naive share, without sorting.

The sample was blood. This TCR was sampled from a boy between 5 and 17 years old in good health. The chain is made from TRBV20-1 and TRBJ2-3; no D gene is confidently identified. Here the CDR3 is given as CSATSLPDTQYF. The base sequence is TGCAGTGCTACTTCCCTCCCAGATACGCAGTATTTT.